Following are 23 T cell receptor beta chains from one sample sequenced in a study of blood T cell repertoires in COVID-19. Sequenced by immunoSEQ multiplex PCR; TCRdb stores in-frame clones only, minus some. The data hold about 90,000 clones, with approximately 80% observed a single time. Material for sequencing was peripheral blood. The receptors were gathered from a woman in her 70s with active or convalescent COVID-19.

V gene TRBV4-1 combines with J gene TRBJ2-1; 9 bases fit TRBD2. Germline lookup yields CDR1 MGHRA and CDR2 YSYEKL. The CDR3 runs 17 residues. V shed 4 bases, J shed 7 bases, and the junction held 14 bases outside the gene matches. The CDR3 loop reads CASSPRSGGGAINEQFF. DNA of the CDR3: TGCGCCAGCAGCCCCAGATCCGGCGGGGGGGCGATTAATGAGCAGTTCTTC.

This clone has only one observation. The chain links TRBV10-3 to TRBJ1-4, with TRBD1 as a possible D gene (5 bases). CDR1 ENHRY and CDR2 SYGVKD come from the germline V gene. V was pared by 3 bases and J by 8 bases, with 7 bases between. The CDR3 length is 12 residues. CDR3 bases: TGTGCCATCAGTGAACAGGAGGAAAAACTGTTTTTT. Translation gives CAISEQEEKLFF.

The chain couples TRBV5-6 to TRBJ1-6; 7 bases line up with TRBD1. The CDR3 spans 14 residues. CDR1 and CDR2 from the germline V gene are SGHDT and YYEEEE. V dropped 4 bases and J dropped 6; count of bases not matched to a gene: 4. CDR3 loop: CASSTGTVNSPLHF. The CDR3, as DNA: TGTGCCAGCAGCACCGGGACAGTTAATTCACCCCTCCACTTT.

The CDR3 DNA reads as TGTGCCAGCAGCTTACTTGGGGCCATTACTTTGTCGGAGCAGTTCTTC. Its translation: CASSLLGAITLSEQFF. V is TRBV7-2 and J is TRBJ2-1, with TRBD1 as a possible D gene (5 bases). V was clipped by 2 bases and J by 10 bases, with 21 bases between them. Per germline, CDR1 SGHTA and CDR2 FQGNSA. The CDR3 runs to 16 residues.

On this clone itself: A junction end diverges from the germline sequence, so it may reflect a read error. This rearrangement joins TRBV12-3 or TRBV12-4 to TRBJ1-4; no clear D gene. This CDR3 has 11 amino acids. The DNA for the CDR3 is TGTGCCAGCAGTCTGTTGGGCGTGACAATTTTT. It yields the protein CASSLLGVTIF.

This rearrangement joins TRBV14 to TRBJ2-4; D call uncertain. Germline V gives CDR1 SGHDN, CDR2 FVKESK. The V end was cut by 1 base, the J end by 5 bases, with 9 bases between. The CDR3 runs 14 residues. The CDR3 region is CASSQAGRQNIQYF. The CDR3 DNA is TGTGCCAGCAGCCAAGCAGGCCGACAAAACATTCAGTACTTC.

The chain joins TRBV19 to TRBJ2-1, with 7 bases lining up with TRBD2. Unmatched junction bases numbered 17, after V lost 11 bases and J lost 4 bases. From germline, CDR1 is LNHDA and CDR2 SQIVND (reference sequence). The CDR3 contains 16 residues. The CDR3 sequence: CAASTGASGFYNEQFF. Written as DNA, the CDR3 is TGTGCCGCGTCCACCGGGGCTAGCGGCTTTTACAATGAGCAGTTCTTC.

This chain connects TRBV4-1 to TRBJ2-2, with 7 bases that match TRBD2. Germline V gene sequence: CDR1 MGHRA, CDR2 YSYEKL. The CDR3 is made up of 18 amino acids. J gave up 1 base and V 0 bases, and 8 bases lay outside the gene matches. The CDR3 here is CASSQDRSQRGNTGELFF. The CDR3, as DNA: TGCGCCAGCAGCCAAGATCGAAGCCAGCGGGGGAACACCGGGGAGCTGTTTTTT.

This chain connects TRBV6-5 to TRBJ1-1; D not resolved. The CDR3 spans 11 residues. Trimming cost V 6 bases and J 4 bases, with 6 bases left between them. The germline CDR1 and CDR2 sequences are MNHEY and SVGAGI. The CDR3 coding sequence is TGTGCCAGCAGCACTAGCACTGAAGCTTTCTTT. Translation gives CASSTSTEAFF.

This chain connects TRBV28 to TRBJ1-2; no firm D call. Germline CDR1 is MDHEN and CDR2 is SYDVKM. V lost 6 bases, J lost 3 bases, and 11 bases lay in between. The CDR3 length is 13 residues. The CDR3 DNA sequence: TGTGCCAGCAGACTCGACACAGACTATGGCTACACCTTC. Its translation: CASRLDTDYGYTF.

This chain connects TRBV5-1 to TRBJ1-3; no clear D gene. The CDR3 sequence is 18 residues long. The V and J ends lost 0 bases and 2 bases respectively, with 18 bases between them. CDR1 SGHRS and CDR2 YFSETQ come from the germline V gene. DNA of the CDR3: TGCGCCAGCAGCTTGGTCTCGGGTTCAAGCTGGACTGGAAACACCATATATTTT. It translates to CASSLVSGSSWTGNTIYF.

The V call is TRBV19, the J call TRBJ2-3; D perhaps matches TRBD1 (5 bases). Germline V CDR1 and CDR2: LNHDA, SQIVND (reference sequence). CDR3 length: 16 amino acids. V lost 6 bases and J lost 3, with 19 bases in between. The CDR3 region is CASSRGRTRETDTQYF. CDR3 in DNA: TGTGCCAGTAGCCGAGGAAGGACAAGAGAAACAGATACGCAGTATTTT. Supplemented by reference TRBV19 and TRBJ2-3, the full variable domain reads DGGITQSPKYLFRKEGQNVTLSCEQNLNHDAMYWYRQDPGQGLRLIYYSQIVNDFQKGDIAEGYSVSREKKESFPLTVTSAQKNPTAFYLCASSRGRTRETDTQYFGPGTRLTVL.

A single count supports this clone. This sequence joins TRBV3-1 (or the pseudogene TRBV3-2) and TRBJ1-3, with a weak D call TRBD1 (6 bases). With 3 bases removed from V and 8 bases from J, the gap between germline ends came to 11 bases. The CDR3 loop spans 13 amino acids. CDR1 LGHDT and CDR2 YNNKEL come from the germline V gene (reference sequence). CDR3 DNA sequence: TGTGCCAGCAGCCACAGGGGCCTACACACCATATATTTT. Amino acids: CASSHRGLHTIYF.

In this sample, this clone turned up once. The chain carries TRBV13 and TRBJ2-1, with TRBD1 matching 9 bases. This CDR3 has 15 amino acids. The V gene's germline CDR1 is PRHDT and CDR2 FYEKMQ (reference sequence). V shed 4 bases, J shed 3 bases, and the junction held 4 bases outside the gene matches. The CDR3 sequence is CASSSPGQGYNEQFF. The CDR3 DNA follows: TGTGCCAGCAGCTCCCCGGGACAGGGCTACAATGAGCAGTTCTTC. The full variable domain, with the rest looked up from reference TRBV13 and TRBJ2-1, is AAGVIQSPRHLIKEKRETATLKCYPIPRHDTVYWYQQGPGQDPQFLISFYEKMQSDKGSIPDRFSAQQFSDYHSELNMSSLELGDSALYFCASSSPGQGYNEQFFGPGTRLTVL.

This CDR3 is CASSLGSLAGASETQYF. The CDR3 nucleotides read TGTGCCAGCAGCTTAGGATCCTTAGCGGGGGCGTCTGAGACCCAGTACTTC. J is TRBJ2-5 and V is TRBV7-2; the match to TRBD2 covers 9 bases. The CDR3 totals 17 residues. Trimming took 1 base from V and 5 from J; bases not matched to a gene: 11. Germline V gene sequence: CDR1 SGHTA, CDR2 FQGNSA.

This clone appeared a few times. The rearrangement joins TRBV7-2 to TRBJ1-1, with a weak D call TRBD1 (5 bases). V lost 1 base, J lost 6 bases, and 12 bases lay in between. The CDR3 has 14 residues. Germline V lookup: CDR1 SGHTA, CDR2 FQGNSA. The chain's CDR3 is CASSLDLSGAEAFF. The CDR3 DNA sequence: TGTGCCAGCAGCTTAGATTTATCGGGGGCTGAAGCTTTCTTT.

The gene calls are TRBV5-1 and TRBJ2-2, with D tentatively TRBD1 (6 bases). Germline V gives CDR1 SGHRS, CDR2 YFSETQ. V was clipped by 4 bases and J by 0 bases, with 13 bases between them. The CDR3 sequence is 16 residues long. The DNA of the CDR3 is TGCGCCAGCAGCCCGGATGGACAGACGAACACCGGGGAGCTGTTTTTT. Protein sequence: CASSPDGQTNTGELFF.

J is TRBJ1-3 and V is TRBV7-6; TRBD1 agrees at 9 bases. The V gene's germline CDR1 is SGHVS and CDR2 FNYEAQ. Trimming cost V 5 bases and J 0 bases; bases outside gene matches: 11. This CDR3 spans 18 amino acids. CDR3 bases: TGTGCCAGCAGCCCCATGTCCGGGACAGGGAGCTCTGGAAACACCATATATTTT. Its protein is CASSPMSGTGSSGNTIYF.

This chain joins TRBV7-2 and TRBJ1-6; D possibly corresponds to TRBD1 (6 bases). Germline V CDR1 and CDR2: SGHTA, FQGNSA. This CDR3 has 16 amino acids. V shed 4 bases and J shed 13 bases, with 23 bases lying between them. The CDR3 loop is CASSSSGWGTQGPLHF. CDR3 DNA sequence: TGTGCCAGCAGCTCATCAGGTTGGGGGACCCAGGGGCCCCTCCACTTT.

The genes are TRBV3-1 (or the pseudogene TRBV3-2) and TRBJ1-1, with a weak D call TRBD1 (6 bases). CDR3 size: 14 residues. Germline V lookup: CDR1 LGHDT, CDR2 YNNKEL (reference sequence). The V gene lost 1 base and the J gene lost 2 bases, with 8 bases spanning the gap. CDR3 protein: CASSQVQGNTEAFF. The CDR3 nucleotides are TGTGCCAGCAGCCAAGTACAGGGAAACACTGAAGCTTTCTTT.

This chain joins TRBV5-1 and TRBJ2-1; D is perhaps TRBD1 (6 bases). Trimming shortened V by 3 bases and J by 0 bases, and 22 bases separated the two germline ends. There are 19 residues in the CDR3. The germline gives CDR1 SGHRS, CDR2 YFSETQ. The CDR3 reads CASSSVPATGSGSYNEQFF. The CDR3 bases are TGCGCCAGCAGCTCAGTTCCAGCTACAGGGTCGGGCTCCTACAATGAGCAGTTCTTC. Looking up the rest from reference TRBV5-1 and TRBJ2-1 gives the full variable domain: KAGVTQTPRYLIKTRGQQVTLSCSPISGHRSVSWYQQTPGQGLQFLFEYFSETQRNKGNFPGRFSGRQFSNSRSEMNVSTLELGDSALYLCASSSVPATGSGSYNEQFFGPGTRLTVL.

The rearrangement uses TRBV3-1 (or the pseudogene TRBV3-2) and TRBJ2-1; the D gene is possibly TRBD2 (5 bases). Germline V CDR1 and CDR2: LGHDT, YNNKEL (reference sequence). Trimming removed 4 bases from V and 5 bases from J, with 15 bases in between. The CDR3 contains 15 residues. The CDR3 DNA follows: TGTGCCAGCAGCCCCCGAGGGATCATAAACAATGAGCAGTTCTTC. Translating it yields CASSPRGIINNEQFF.

This clone showed up just once. This chain joins TRBV10-3 and TRBJ2-2, with 7 bases lining up with TRBD2. The germline gives CDR1 ENHRY, CDR2 SYGVKD. Unmatched junction bases numbered 12, after V lost 6 bases and J lost 5 bases. The CDR3 contains 16 residues. As DNA, the CDR3 is TGTGCCATCAGCCGGTTTGGGGACTATATGACCGGGGAGCTGTTTTTT. This translates into CAISRFGDYMTGELFF.